This T cell receptor (beta chain) was sequenced during a study of T cell changes during pregnancy in multiple sclerosis (dated by TCRdb to the late 2010s). At the level of the whole study: The study examined how the T cell repertoire changed over the course of pregnancy in women with multiple sclerosis.

V is shortened by 0 bases, J by 0 bases, and the region joining them spans 13 bases. Including the terminal cysteine and phenylalanine, the CDR3 comprises 17 residues. Just CDR3 DNA is preserved here, 51 bases in frame from base 1. In the germline V gene, CDR1 corresponds to SGHNT and CDR2 to YENEEA. A word on this clone: The antigen this receptor binds is unknown. The input lacks base qualities; no much larger clone sits a single base away.

Library preparation was by the immunoSEQ multiplex PCR assay. Held by TCRdb, this immuneACCESS table contains in-frame sequences only and omits some clones. Under half of the omission traces to an unresolved V gene where checked; the cause of the rest is unknown. The sample contains 90,000 to 120,000 clones, 85% to 95% of them found a single time. The ten largest clonotypes hold less than 0.85% of the sample. The sequence joins TRBV11-3 to TRBJ2-3, with TRBD1 perhaps the D gene, on 5 matching bases. The receptor comes from a female donor in good health, enrolled as a control in a pregnancy study. This sample comprised peripheral blood, obtained in the third trimester of pregnancy. The nucleotide sequence is TGTGCCAGCAGCTTAGATTCCACAGGCGTTAGCACAGATACGCAGTATTTT. Translation gives CASSLDSTGVSTDTQYF.